One and the same sample provided the 20 T cell receptor beta chains below, sequenced in a study of regulatory T cells in long-lasting Graves disease. CDR3-region Arm-PCR and iRepertoire HTBI primers produced the TCR beta libraries. MiXCR, run by TCRdb on the multiplex PCR reads, gives a single entry per CDR3 protein. The sample contains around 400,000 distinct CDR3 sequences, 21% of which appear only once. Time point here: persistent/refractory GD, antithyroid drugs over 5 years with positive TRAb. Preparation of the TCR library used RNA extracted from PBMCs. Sequencing was performed on peripheral blood mononuclear cells (PBMCs), taken when the disease was refractory, from a patient treated with antithyroid drugs. The receptors were gathered from a female donor with Graves disease.

This clonotype was detected ten times or more. The chain joins TRBV10-3 to TRBJ1-5; TRBD1 might be the D (6 bases). V gave up 8 bases and J gave up 2 bases, with 10 bases separating them. Per the germline V gene, CDR1 is ENHRY and CDR2 is SYGVKD. The CDR3 runs to 13 residues. The CDR3, as DNA: TGTGCCATCGGCAGGGGAGGCAATCAGCCCCAGCATTTT. Translating gives CAIGRGGNQPQHF.

This sequence joins TRBV28 and TRBJ2-1; unclear D gene. With 8 bases removed from V and 2 bases from J, the gap between germline ends came to 13 bases. The CDR3 length is 14 residues. The germline V gene has CDR1 MDHEN and CDR2 SYDVKM. The CDR3 sequence: CASGRFGTYNEQFF. The CDR3 bases are TGTGCCAGCGGAAGATTCGGCACCTACAATGAGCAGTTCTTC.

As for this clonotype: It may be a read error: a sequence one base away is much more abundant. This chain uses TRBV15 with TRBJ1-4; perhaps TRBD1 as D (5 bases). The germline gives CDR1 LNHNV, CDR2 YYDKDF (reference sequence). The CDR3 sequence is 17 residues long. CDR3 sequence reads: CAASRDKWTKSNEKLFF. The DNA of the CDR3 is TGTGCCGCCAGCAGAGATAAATGGACAAAGAGTAATGAAAAACTGTTTTTT.

This chain links TRBV9 with TRBJ2-2, with 8 bases identical to TRBD2. CDR1 and CDR2 from the germline V gene are SGDLS and YYNGEE. V lost 6 bases to trimming and J lost 7 bases; unmatched junction nucleotides: 11. There are 15 residues in the CDR3. The CDR3, as DNA: TGTGCCAGCACCGAGGGGAGCGGGAGCGGCGGGGAGCTGTTTTTT. This translates into CASTEGSGSGGELFF.

This clonotype appeared many times. The rearrangement joins TRBV29-1 to TRBJ1-2, with TRBD1 matching over 8 bases. The CDR3 has 11 residues. Germline V gene data show CDR1 as SQVTM and CDR2 as ANQGSEA. V shed 6 bases, J shed 8 bases, and the junction held 5 bases outside the gene matches. This chain's CDR3 is CSVPTGEGYTF. CDR3 DNA: TGCAGCGTCCCGACAGGGGAAGGCTACACCTTC.

This clonotype was counted at least ten times. The chain is built from TRBV7-8 and TRBJ2-2, with D uncertain. The CDR3 is made up of 13 amino acids. In germline, CDR1 is SGHVS, CDR2 FQNEAQ. Between the trimmed V and J ends, which lost 3 bases and 4 bases, there was a span of 6 bases. The CDR3 DNA follows: TGTGCCAGCAGCTTCGGACGCACCGGGGAGCTGTTTTTT. Translating it yields CASSFGRTGELFF.

The chain couples TRBV18 to TRBJ2-2; the D call may be TRBD1 or TRBD2 (5 bases each). Germline V gene sequence: CDR1 KGHSH, CDR2 LQKENI. The CDR3 sequence is 15 residues long. Trimming took off 3 bases at V and 0 bases at J, with 8 bases between the two ends. The CDR3 reads CASSPGESNTGELFF. CDR3 coding DNA: TGTGCCAGCTCACCGGGGGAATCGAACACCGGGGAGCTGTTTTTT.

The V gene is TRBV9, the J gene TRBJ2-5; D not resolved. Germline lookup yields CDR1 SGDLS and CDR2 YYNGEE. The CDR3 length is 15 residues. V lost 0 bases to trimming and J lost 5 bases, with 14 bases between them. The CDR3 region is CASSVGAVLWETQYF. The CDR3 nucleotides read TGTGCCAGCAGCGTAGGCGCGGTTCTGTGGGAGACCCAGTACTTC.

Remarks on this clonotype: A far larger clone lies a single base away; this is likely a read error. This chain links TRBV6-1 with TRBJ1-1, with a weak D call TRBD1 (6 bases). CDR3 size: 13 residues. Germline V gene data show CDR1 as MNHNS and CDR2 as SASEGT. The V and J ends lost 6 bases and 5 bases respectively, with 13 bases between them. CDR3 nucleotide sequence: TGTGCCAGCAGACTAGGGGGAAGGACTGAAGCTTTCTTT. This sequence encodes CASRLGGRTEAFF.

The table lists this clonotype with many counts. The chain combines TRBV28 with TRBJ1-5; 8 nucleotides align to TRBD1. The CDR3 contains 16 residues. Per the germline V gene, CDR1 is MDHEN and CDR2 is SYDVKM. J was trimmed by 0 bases and V by 6 bases; bases with no gene match: 7. In DNA form, the CDR3 reads TGTGCCAGCAGCACCGACAGGGGCATTAGCAATCAGCCCCAGCATTTT. It encodes CASSTDRGISNQPQHF.

V gene TRBV9 combines with J gene TRBJ1-1; D perhaps matches TRBD1 (5 bases). V gave up 4 bases and J gave up 1 base, with 17 bases separating them. The germline CDR1 and CDR2 sequences are SGDLS and YYNGEE. CDR3 length: 16 amino acids. The CDR3 sequence: CASSNSETGGNTEAFF. CDR3 bases: TGTGCCAGCAGCAACTCCGAGACGGGGGGGAACACTGAAGCTTTCTTT.

This clonotype was counted only a few times. The rearrangement joins TRBV30 to TRBJ2-7; no clear D. V dropped 3 bases and J dropped 0 bases, with 12 bases sitting between them. The CDR3 sequence is 14 residues long. CDR1 and CDR2 from the germline V gene are GTSNPN and SVGIG (reference sequence). The CDR3 DNA reads TGTGCCTGGAGCATACTGGAAAGCTCCTACGAGCAGTACTTC. Translation gives CAWSILESSYEQYF.

Many counts were recorded for this clonotype. The CDR3 is CSVEQGEDYEQYF. For the CDR3, the DNA is TGCAGCGTGGAACAGGGGGAGGACTACGAGCAGTACTTC. The chain combines TRBV29-1 with TRBJ2-7, with TRBD1 matching over 8 bases. Germline CDR1 SQVTM, CDR2 ANQGSEA. Unmatched junction bases numbered 7, after V lost 6 bases and J lost 3 bases. The CDR3 runs 13 residues.

V and J are TRBV28 and TRBJ1-6, with 8 bases aligning to TRBD1. Germline V gene sequence: CDR1 MDHEN, CDR2 SYDVKM. The CDR3 has 14 amino acids. Trimming took 2 bases from V and 9 from J; bases not matched to a gene: 3. CDR3 sequence reads: CASSLQGAVSPLHF. The CDR3 DNA is TGTGCCAGCAGTTTACAGGGGGCAGTTTCACCCCTCCACTTT. Combining the CDR3 with reference TRBV28 and TRBJ1-6 gives the whole variable domain DVKVTQSSRYLVKRTGEKVFLECVQDMDHENMFWYRQDPGLGLRLIYFSYDVKMKEKGDIPEGYSVSREKKERFSLILESASTNQTSMYLCASSLQGAVSPLHFGNGTRLTVT.

Ten or more counts support this clonotype. V is TRBV11-2 and J is TRBJ2-5; TRBD2 aligns across 8 bases. Germline V CDR1 and CDR2: SGHAT, FQNNGV. V trimming: 0 bases; J trimming: 4 bases; junction bases outside the gene matches: 13. CDR3 length equals 18 residues. The CDR3 nucleotides are TGTGCCAGCAGCTTAGATCGGTGGGGTAGCGGGGCGGCAGAGACCCAGTACTTC. It is translated as CASSLDRWGSGAAETQYF.

This clonotype was recorded a few times. The chain has TRBV6-5 and TRBJ1-1, with D tentatively TRBD1 (5 bases). Germline V gene sequence: CDR1 MNHEY, CDR2 SVGAGI. Trimming stripped 2 bases from V and 2 bases from J, with 12 bases between. The CDR3 spans 15 residues. CDR3 in DNA: TGTGCCAGCAGTTACACTCAGGGTGCTAACACTGAAGCTTTCTTT. It specifies CASSYTQGANTEAFF.

This rearrangement joins TRBV20-1 to TRBJ2-3; 7 positions agree with TRBD2. Germline V lookup: CDR1 DFQATT, CDR2 SNEGSKA (reference sequence). This CDR3 spans 16 amino acids. Unmatched junction bases numbered 7, after V lost 0 bases and J lost 1 base. CDR3 nucleotide sequence: TGCAGTGCTAGAGATTTCAGGACTAGTGGCACAGATACGCAGTATTTT. Amino acids: CSARDFRTSGTDTQYF.

This chain joins TRBV20-1 and TRBJ1-5; D not resolved. The V gene's germline CDR1 is DFQATT and CDR2 SNEGSKA (reference sequence). The CDR3 contains 12 residues. V was cut by 6 bases and J by 1 base, with 7 bases left in between. The CDR3 region has the DNA TGCAGTGCCCAACGAAGCAATCAGCCCCAGCATTTT. Translation gives CSAQRSNQPQHF.

The chain recombines TRBV18 with TRBJ2-1; D assignment may be TRBD1 or TRBD2 (5 bases each). V was trimmed by 0 bases and J by 9 bases, leaving 15 bases between them. The CDR3 runs 15 residues. Per germline, CDR1 KGHSH and CDR2 LQKENI. The CDR3 region has the DNA TGTGCCAGCTCACCACCGTCACTAGATGGGGCTGAGCAGTTCTTC. This sequence encodes CASSPPSLDGAEQFF.

This clonotype was found many times. The chain has TRBV28 and TRBJ2-7, with D possibly being TRBD1 (5 bases). In germline, CDR1 is MDHEN, CDR2 SYDVKM. The CDR3 has 14 amino acids. Trimming pared 6 bases from V and 4 bases from J, leaving 16 bases between. The DNA for the CDR3 is TGTGCCAGCAGCACCTTTTTCCGACAGTACGAGCAGTACTTC. It is translated as CASSTFFRQYEQYF.